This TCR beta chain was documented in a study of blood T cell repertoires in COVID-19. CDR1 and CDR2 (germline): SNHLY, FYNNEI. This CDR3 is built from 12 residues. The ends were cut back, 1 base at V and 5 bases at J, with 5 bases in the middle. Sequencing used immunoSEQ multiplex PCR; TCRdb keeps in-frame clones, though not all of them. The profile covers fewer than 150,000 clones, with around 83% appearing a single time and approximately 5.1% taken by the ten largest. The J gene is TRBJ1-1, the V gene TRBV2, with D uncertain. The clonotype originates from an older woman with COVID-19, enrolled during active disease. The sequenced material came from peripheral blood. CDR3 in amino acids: CASSEVSTEAFF. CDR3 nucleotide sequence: TGTGCCAGCAGTGAAGTCAGTACTGAAGCTTTCTTT.